The 27 T cell receptor beta chains below come from one sample, sequenced in a study of blood T cell repertoires in COVID-19 (dated by TCRdb to the early 2020s). Library construction relied on the immunoSEQ multiplex PCR assay. TCRdb retrieved this table from immuneACCESS and kept in-frame rearrangements only. Not all clones are present; in checked studies, unresolved V genes account for under half, and no reason is known for the remainder. Here the sample has fewer than 150,000 clones; roughly 80% occur a single time. In total, the top ten clones hold around an eighth of the sample. Material for sequencing was peripheral blood. The origin of the receptors is a woman in her 30s who had recovered from COVID-19.

The V gene is TRBV7-9, the J gene TRBJ2-7; 7 bases map to TRBD2. The J segment lost 6 bases and the V segment lost 5 bases, leaving 4 bases of the junction unmatched. CDR3 length equals 12 residues. CDR1 and CDR2 (germline): SEHNR, FQNEAQ (reference sequence). Here the CDR3 DNA reads TGTGCCAGCAGCGCTCGGACTAGCGAGCAGTACTTC. Translating gives CASSARTSEQYF.

The chain combines TRBV18 with TRBJ1-5, with D hard to call. The CDR3 sequence is 13 residues long. CDR1 is KGHSH and CDR2 is LQKENI in the germline V gene. Trimming took 3 bases from V and 2 from J, leaving 5 bases between them. CDR3 protein: CASSPGGNQPQHF. The CDR3 DNA follows: TGTGCCAGCTCACCGGGAGGCAATCAGCCCCAGCATTTT.

The J gene is TRBJ2-2, the V gene TRBV19; 7 bases align to TRBD1. V was clipped by 3 bases and J by 0 bases; unmatched bases: 1. Germline V gene data show CDR1 as LNHDA and CDR2 as SQIVND (reference sequence). The CDR3 totals 15 residues. CDR3 amino acids: CASSMDRTNTGELFF. CDR3 nucleotides: TGTGCCAGTAGTATGGACAGGACGAACACCGGGGAGCTGTTTTTT.

The rearrangement uses TRBV27 and TRBJ1-2; D call uncertain. Trimming left V 3 bases short and J 6 bases short, with 11 bases between. CDR1 and CDR2 (germline): MNHEY, SMNVEV (reference sequence). This CDR3 comprises 13 residues. The CDR3 here is CASSFWGGDGYTF. The CDR3 bases are TGTGCCAGCAGTTTTTGGGGAGGTGATGGCTACACCTTC.

This clone was seen a handful of times. The chain carries TRBV29-1 and TRBJ1-2; a possible D gene is TRBD1 (5 bases). V lost 5 bases, J lost 4 bases, and 20 bases lay in between. Germline-derived CDR1 and CDR2 are SQVTM and ANQGSEA. The CDR3 is made up of 15 amino acids. CDR3 DNA sequence: TGCAGCGTTTTATTCCAGACAGAACGAGTCTATGGCTACACCTTC. The encoded protein is CSVLFQTERVYGYTF.

This clone showed up just once. This sequence joins TRBV25-1 and TRBJ2-2, with TRBD2 as a possible D gene (5 bases). Trimming removed 3 bases from V and 4 bases from J, with 9 bases in between. Germline CDR1 MGHDK, CDR2 SYGVNS. CDR3 length equals 14 residues. In DNA form, the CDR3 reads TGTGCCAGCAGTGAGTCGGGGAGCACCGGGGAGCTGTTTTTT. Amino acid sequence: CASSESGSTGELFF.

The V gene is TRBV11-2, the J gene TRBJ2-7; maybe TRBD2 (7 bases). Germline CDR1 and CDR2: SGHAT and FQNNGV. The V gene lost 1 base and the J gene lost 3 bases, with 16 bases spanning the gap. This CDR3 spans 16 amino acids. Here the CDR3 reads CASSLVRRGAHYEQYF. In DNA form, the CDR3 reads TGTGCCAGCAGCTTAGTCCGCCGGGGGGCCCACTACGAGCAGTACTTC.

The rearrangement joins TRBV7-2 to TRBJ1-5, with a tentative D call TRBD1 (6 bases). CDR3 size: 15 residues. From germline, CDR1 is SGHTA and CDR2 FQGNSA. The ends were cut back, 1 base at V and 3 bases at J, with 10 bases in the middle. The CDR3 nucleotides read TGTGCCAGCAGCTTAGAGCAGGGGCTCAATCAGCCCCAGCATTTT. This sequence encodes CASSLEQGLNQPQHF.

This clone appeared a few times. This chain uses TRBV5-4 with TRBJ2-5; 10 nucleotides align to TRBD1. Per the germline V gene, CDR1 is SGHNT and CDR2 is YYREEE (reference sequence). V gave up 4 bases and J gave up 4 bases; unmatched junction bases: 10. The CDR3 has 16 residues. This chain's CDR3 is CASSPRPTGGGETQYF. The CDR3 DNA sequence: TGTGCCAGCAGCCCACGACCGACAGGGGGCGGAGAGACCCAGTACTTC.

The rearrangement uses TRBV11-2 and TRBJ1-5; TRBD1 agrees at 8 bases. The germline CDR1 and CDR2 sequences are SGHAT and FQNNGV. The CDR3 totals 15 residues. Germline trimming cut 5 bases from V and 6 bases from J; bases unmatched to any gene: 9. The CDR3 here is CASSRTTGGAQPQHF. CDR3 DNA: TGTGCCAGCAGCCGGACCACAGGGGGTGCTCAGCCCCAGCATTTT.

The V call is TRBV5-5, the J call TRBJ2-7; D is possibly TRBD1 (6 bases). CDR3 size: 15 residues. V dropped 3 bases and J dropped 0 bases, with 13 bases sitting between them. Germline CDR1 SGHKS, CDR2 YYEKEE (reference sequence). The CDR3 is CASSSPDRSSYEQYF. DNA for the CDR3: TGTGCCAGCAGCTCACCTGACAGGTCCTCCTACGAGCAGTACTTC.

The rearrangement uses TRBV19 and TRBJ2-2, with D tentatively TRBD1 (6 bases). This CDR3 spans 14 amino acids. V lost 5 bases, J lost 5 bases, and 12 bases lay in between. Germline V gene data show CDR1 as LNHDA and CDR2 as SQIVND (reference sequence). CDR3 region: CASSPWDITGELFF. The CDR3 DNA is TGTGCCAGTAGTCCCTGGGACATAACCGGGGAGCTGTTTTTT.

The sample holds a few counts of this clone. The chain combines TRBV6-6 with TRBJ1-1; the D gene is possibly TRBD1 (6 bases). Per the germline V gene, CDR1 is MNHNY and CDR2 is SVGAGI (reference sequence). The CDR3 loop spans 12 amino acids. V lost 8 bases and J 5 bases, leaving 12 bases between the germline ends. The CDR3 reads CASGQWMTEAFF. For the CDR3, the DNA is TGTGCCAGCGGACAGTGGATGACTGAAGCTTTCTTT.

The CDR3 DNA reads as TGTGCCAGCAGTGAACCGGACAGGGTGAACACTGAAGCTTTCTTT. Residues: CASSEPDRVNTEAFF. The rearrangement links TRBV6-1 to TRBJ1-1; 8 bases are a match to TRBD1. V shed 2 bases, J shed 0 bases, and the junction held 2 bases outside the gene matches. In germline, CDR1 is MNHNS, CDR2 SASEGT. The CDR3 is made up of 15 amino acids.

The rearrangement uses TRBV11-2 and TRBJ2-7; 7 positions agree with TRBD1. The CDR3 covers 13 residues. With V trimmed by 1 base and J by 3 bases, 0 bases remained unmatched. Per germline, CDR1 SGHAT and CDR2 FQNNGV. In DNA form, the CDR3 reads TGTGCCAGCAGCTTAGGGGACAGCTACGAGCAGTACTTC. It specifies CASSLGDSYEQYF.

The rearrangement links TRBV3-1 (or the pseudogene TRBV3-2) to TRBJ2-3, with 10 bases identical to TRBD2. Germline CDR1 and CDR2: LGHDT and YNNKEL (reference sequence). The CDR3 covers 15 residues. With V trimmed by 0 bases and J by 6 bases, 3 bases remained unmatched. Here the CDR3 reads CASSQELAGDDTQYF. CDR3 nucleotide sequence: TGTGCCAGCAGCCAAGAGCTAGCGGGGGATGATACGCAGTATTTT.

The chain uses TRBV4-1 and TRBJ2-1, with D possibly being TRBD1 (7 bases). Between the trimmed V and J ends, which lost 1 base and 5 bases, there was a span of 12 bases. The CDR3 contains 15 residues. Germline V gene sequence: CDR1 MGHRA, CDR2 YSYEKL. This chain's CDR3 is CASSQAGGWNNEQFF. The CDR3 DNA reads TGCGCCAGCAGCCAAGCAGGGGGGTGGAACAATGAGCAGTTCTTC.

The chain uses TRBV7-6 and TRBJ1-5; D gene unclear. V gave up 1 base and J gave up 0 bases, with 10 bases separating them. This CDR3 spans 16 amino acids. Germline values: CDR1 SGHVS, CDR2 FNYEAQ. CDR3 loop: CASSLGSLDSNQPQHF. The CDR3 nucleotides are TGTGCCAGCAGCTTAGGGAGCTTGGATAGCAATCAGCCCCAGCATTTT.

The chain combines TRBV2 with TRBJ2-1; 7 bases match TRBD2. CDR1 and CDR2 (germline): SNHLY, FYNNEI. This CDR3 has 16 amino acids. J was trimmed by 4 bases and V by 7 bases; bases with no gene match: 13. CDR3 region: CASTTGILAEYNEQFF. Here the CDR3 DNA reads TGTGCCAGCACCACGGGTATTCTAGCGGAATACAATGAGCAGTTCTTC.

The rearrangement links TRBV4-1 to TRBJ2-7; 7 positions agree with TRBD1. V lost 4 bases, J lost 3 bases, and 6 bases stayed unmatched. The germline V gene encodes CDR1 MGHRA and CDR2 YSYEKL. CDR3 length: 14 amino acids. The CDR3 spells CASSPRQGSYEQYF. CDR3 nucleotides: TGCGCCAGCAGCCCCAGACAGGGAAGCTACGAGCAGTACTTC.

The rearrangement links TRBV19 to TRBJ2-3; 8 bases map to TRBD1. The V gene end was trimmed by 3 bases and the J gene end by 4 bases; junction bases not matched to a gene: 12. The CDR3 is 17 residues long. Germline-derived CDR1 and CDR2 are LNHDA and SQIVND (reference sequence). CDR3 amino acids: CASSISRTGFKSDTQYF. DNA for the CDR3: TGTGCCAGTAGTATTTCCCGGACAGGGTTTAAGTCAGATACGCAGTATTTT.

The V and J genes are TRBV6-5 and TRBJ2-7; 7 bases are a match to TRBD2. The CDR3 is 15 residues long. CDR1 MNHEY and CDR2 SVGAGI come from the germline V gene. V lost 5 bases to trimming and J lost 2 bases; unmatched junction nucleotides: 9. The CDR3 loop reads CASSSPGLPTYEQYF. DNA of the CDR3: TGTGCCAGCAGTAGCCCGGGACTACCGACCTACGAGCAGTACTTC.

The chain is built from TRBV5-5 and TRBJ1-4; a possible D gene is TRBD1 (5 bases). The CDR3 totals 14 residues. Germline loops: CDR1 SGHKS, CDR2 YYEKEE (reference sequence). Trimming removed 3 bases at V and 1 base at J, with 7 bases between. In nucleotides, the CDR3 is TGTGCCAGCAGCTCGGGGGTAACTAATGAAAAACTGTTTTTT. Encoded protein: CASSSGVTNEKLFF.

The chain carries TRBV2 and TRBJ1-1; D is possibly TRBD1 (6 bases). The germline CDR1 and CDR2 sequences are SNHLY and FYNNEI. Trimming removed 1 base from V and 4 bases from J, with 13 bases in between. CDR3 size: 15 residues. CDR3 amino acids: CASSEEGGASTEAFF. In DNA form, the CDR3 reads TGTGCCAGCAGTGAAGAGGGGGGGGCGAGCACTGAAGCTTTCTTT.

The V and J genes are TRBV18 and TRBJ2-7; TRBD2 is a possible D gene (5 bases). Germline CDR1 reads KGHSH; CDR2 reads LQKENI. The V gene lost 4 bases and the J gene lost 6 bases, with 7 bases spanning the gap. The length of the CDR3 is 11 residues. The CDR3 coding sequence is TGTGCCAGCTCACAAGGGAGCGAGCAGTACTTC. This sequence encodes CASSQGSEQYF.

This clone came up a few times. The chain joins TRBV19 to TRBJ1-2; D not certain. Trimming cost V 3 bases and J 4 bases, with 9 bases left between them. The germline V gene has CDR1 LNHDA and CDR2 SQIVND (reference sequence). CDR3 length equals 13 residues. In DNA form, the CDR3 reads TGTGCCAGTAGTATGGAGATCGGCTATGGCTACACCTTC. Translated, it gives CASSMEIGYGYTF.

This clone was counted once. The J gene is TRBJ2-7, the V gene TRBV7-9, with 9 nucleotides matching TRBD1. V lost 6 bases to trimming and J lost 5 bases; unmatched junction nucleotides: 11. The CDR3 covers 15 residues. Germline CDR1 and CDR2: SEHNR and FQNEAQ (reference sequence). In nucleotides, the CDR3 is TGTGCCAGCAGTTCACCGGGACAGGGTGTTAACGAGCAGTACTTC. As protein: CASSSPGQGVNEQYF.